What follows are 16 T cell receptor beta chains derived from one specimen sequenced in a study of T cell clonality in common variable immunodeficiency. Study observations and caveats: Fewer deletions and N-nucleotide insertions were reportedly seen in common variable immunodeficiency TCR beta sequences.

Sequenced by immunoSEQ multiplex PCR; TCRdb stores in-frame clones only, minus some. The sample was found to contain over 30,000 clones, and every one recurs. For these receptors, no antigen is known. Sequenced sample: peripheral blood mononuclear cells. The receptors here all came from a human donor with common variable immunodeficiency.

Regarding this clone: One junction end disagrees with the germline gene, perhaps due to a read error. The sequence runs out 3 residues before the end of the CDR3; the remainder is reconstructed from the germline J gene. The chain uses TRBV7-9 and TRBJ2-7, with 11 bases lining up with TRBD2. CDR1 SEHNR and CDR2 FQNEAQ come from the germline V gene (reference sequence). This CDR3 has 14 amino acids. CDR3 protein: CSSSLTSGDNEQYF. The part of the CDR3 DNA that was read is TGTTCCAGCAGCTTGACTAGCGGGGACAACGAG.

The chain's CDR3 is CASSPRYGPSGYTF. The DNA read from the CDR3 is TGTGCCAGCAGCCCCCGGTATGGGCCCTCTGGC. The rearrangement links TRBV5-6 to TRBJ1-2, with D unresolved. The read ends 3 residues early relative to the CDR3; the germline J gene fills the gap. This CDR3 comprises 14 residues. Germline CDR1 SGHDT, CDR2 YYEEEE. V was pared by 4 bases and J by 7 bases, with 17 bases between.

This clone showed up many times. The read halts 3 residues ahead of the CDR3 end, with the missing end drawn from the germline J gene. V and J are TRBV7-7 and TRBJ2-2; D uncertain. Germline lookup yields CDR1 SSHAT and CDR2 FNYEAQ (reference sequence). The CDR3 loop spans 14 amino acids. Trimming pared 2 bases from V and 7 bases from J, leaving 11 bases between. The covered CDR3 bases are TGTGCCAGCAGCTTACTCCCTACGGGCGGGGAG. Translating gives CASSLLPTGGE. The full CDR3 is CASSLLPTGGELFF.

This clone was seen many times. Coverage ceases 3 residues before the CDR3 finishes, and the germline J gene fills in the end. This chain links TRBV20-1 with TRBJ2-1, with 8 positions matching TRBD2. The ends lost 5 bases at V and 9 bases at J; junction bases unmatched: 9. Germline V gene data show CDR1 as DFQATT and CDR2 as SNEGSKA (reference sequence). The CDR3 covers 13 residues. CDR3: CSARGLDAGEQFF. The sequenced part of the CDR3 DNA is TGCAGTGCTCGGGGACTAGACGCGGGTGAG.

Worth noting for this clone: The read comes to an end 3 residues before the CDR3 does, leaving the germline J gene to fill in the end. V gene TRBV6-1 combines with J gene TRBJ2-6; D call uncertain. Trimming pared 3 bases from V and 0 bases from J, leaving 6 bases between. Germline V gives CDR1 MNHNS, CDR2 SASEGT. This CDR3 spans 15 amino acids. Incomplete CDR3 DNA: TGTGCCAGCAGTGATCCAGGCTCTGGGGCCAACGTC. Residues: CASSDPGSGANV. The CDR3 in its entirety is CASSDPGSGANVLTF.

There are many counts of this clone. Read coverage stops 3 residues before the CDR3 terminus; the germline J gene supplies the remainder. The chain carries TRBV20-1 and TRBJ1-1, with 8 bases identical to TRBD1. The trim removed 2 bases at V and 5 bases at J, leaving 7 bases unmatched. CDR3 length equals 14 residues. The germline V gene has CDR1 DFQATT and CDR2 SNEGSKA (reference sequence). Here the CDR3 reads CSARLDRAGTEAFF. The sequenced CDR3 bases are TGCAGTGCTAGACTGGACAGGGCGGGTACTGAA.

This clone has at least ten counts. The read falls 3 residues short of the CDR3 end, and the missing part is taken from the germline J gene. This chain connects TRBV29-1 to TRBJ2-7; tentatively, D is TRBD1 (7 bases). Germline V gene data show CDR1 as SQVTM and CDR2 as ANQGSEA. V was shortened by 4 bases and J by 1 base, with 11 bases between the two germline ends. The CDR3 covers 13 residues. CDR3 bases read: TGCAGCGTTGGCAGGGGGGAATCCTACGAG. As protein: CSVGRGESYE. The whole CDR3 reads CSVGRGESYEQYF.

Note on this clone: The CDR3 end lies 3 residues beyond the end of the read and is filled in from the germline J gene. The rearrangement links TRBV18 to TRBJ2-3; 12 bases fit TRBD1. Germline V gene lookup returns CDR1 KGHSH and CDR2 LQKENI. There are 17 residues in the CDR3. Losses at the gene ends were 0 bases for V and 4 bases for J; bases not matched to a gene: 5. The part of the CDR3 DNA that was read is TGTGCCAGCTCACCACCGGAGGGACAGGGGGCCTCAGATACG. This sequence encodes CASSPPEGQGASDT. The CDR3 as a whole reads CASSPPEGQGASDTQYF.

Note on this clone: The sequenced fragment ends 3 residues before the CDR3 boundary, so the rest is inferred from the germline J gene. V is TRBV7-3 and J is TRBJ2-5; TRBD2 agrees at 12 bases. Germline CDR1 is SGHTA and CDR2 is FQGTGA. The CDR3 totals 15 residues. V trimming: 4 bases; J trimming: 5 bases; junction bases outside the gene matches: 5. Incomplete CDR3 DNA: TGTGCCAGCAGCTCTAGCGGGGGGGCCGGGGAGACC. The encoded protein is CASSSSGGAGET. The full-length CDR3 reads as CASSSSGGAGETQYF.

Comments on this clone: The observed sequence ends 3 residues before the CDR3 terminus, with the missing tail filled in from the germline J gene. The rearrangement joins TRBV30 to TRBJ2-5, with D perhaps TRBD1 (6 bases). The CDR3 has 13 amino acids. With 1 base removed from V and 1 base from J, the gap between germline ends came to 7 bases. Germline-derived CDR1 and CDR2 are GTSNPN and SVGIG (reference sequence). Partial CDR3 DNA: TGTGCCTGGAGTGGGGACATCCAAGAGACC. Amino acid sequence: CAWSGDIQET. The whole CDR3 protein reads CAWSGDIQETQYF.

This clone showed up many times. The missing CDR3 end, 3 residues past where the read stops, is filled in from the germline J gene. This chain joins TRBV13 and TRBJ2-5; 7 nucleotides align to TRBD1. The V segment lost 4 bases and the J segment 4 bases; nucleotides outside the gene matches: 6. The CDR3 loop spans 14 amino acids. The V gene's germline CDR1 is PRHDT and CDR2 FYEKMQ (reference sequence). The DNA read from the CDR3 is TGTGCCAGCAGCTCGCTGGGACAGTTAGAGACC. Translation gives CASSSLGQLET. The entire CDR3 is CASSSLGQLETQYF. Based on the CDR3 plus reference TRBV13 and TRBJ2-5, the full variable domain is AAGVIQSPRHLIKEKRETATLKCYPIPRHDTVYWYQQGPGQDPQFLISFYEKMQSDKGSIPDRFSAQQFSDYHSELNMSSLELGDSALYFCASSSLGQLETQYFGPGTRLLVL.

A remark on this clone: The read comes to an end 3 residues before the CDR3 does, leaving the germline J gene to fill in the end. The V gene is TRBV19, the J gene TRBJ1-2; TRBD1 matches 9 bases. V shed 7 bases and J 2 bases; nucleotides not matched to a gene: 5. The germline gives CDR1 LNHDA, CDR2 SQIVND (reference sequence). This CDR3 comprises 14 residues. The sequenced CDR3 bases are TGTGCCAGTACCTCACAGGGGGCGAACTATGGC. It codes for CASTSQGANYG. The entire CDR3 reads CASTSQGANYGYTF.

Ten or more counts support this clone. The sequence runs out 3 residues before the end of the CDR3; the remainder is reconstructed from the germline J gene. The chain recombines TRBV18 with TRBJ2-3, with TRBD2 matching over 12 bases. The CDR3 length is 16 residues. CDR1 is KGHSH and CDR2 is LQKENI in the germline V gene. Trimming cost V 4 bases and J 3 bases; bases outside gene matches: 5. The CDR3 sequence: CASSRSTSGGTDTQYF. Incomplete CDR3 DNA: TGTGCCAGCTCACGGTCGACTAGCGGGGGAACAGATACG.

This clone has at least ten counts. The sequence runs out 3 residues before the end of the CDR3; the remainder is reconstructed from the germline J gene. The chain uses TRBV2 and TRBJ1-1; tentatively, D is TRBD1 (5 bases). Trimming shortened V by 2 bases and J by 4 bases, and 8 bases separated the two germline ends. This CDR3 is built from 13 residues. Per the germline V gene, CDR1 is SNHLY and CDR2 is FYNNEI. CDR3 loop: CASSERGTTEAFF. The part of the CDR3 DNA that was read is TGTGCCAGCAGTGAACGGGGGACCACTGAA.

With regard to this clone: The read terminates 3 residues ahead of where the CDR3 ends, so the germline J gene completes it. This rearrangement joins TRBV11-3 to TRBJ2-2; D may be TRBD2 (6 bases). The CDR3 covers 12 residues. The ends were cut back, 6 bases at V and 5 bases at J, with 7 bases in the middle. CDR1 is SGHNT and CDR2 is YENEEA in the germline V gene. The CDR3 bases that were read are TGTGCCAGCAGAGGGACTACCGGGGAG. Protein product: CASRGTTGE. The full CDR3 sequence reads CASRGTTGELFF.

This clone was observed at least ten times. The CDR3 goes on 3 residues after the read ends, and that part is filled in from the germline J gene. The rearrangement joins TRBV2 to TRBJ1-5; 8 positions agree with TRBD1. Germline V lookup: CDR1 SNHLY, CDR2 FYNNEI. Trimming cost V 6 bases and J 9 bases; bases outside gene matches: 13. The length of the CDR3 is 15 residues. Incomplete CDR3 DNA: TGTGCCAGCAGCTCCCGACAGGGGAATCGCGTGCCC. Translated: CASSSRQGNRVP. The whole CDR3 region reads CASSSRQGNRVPQHF.